The sample holds one count of the clone carrying this TCR beta chain. Source study methods: Reference gene primer amplification gave nucleated cell count estimates. The repertoire was sequenced with immunoSEQ multiplex PCR; TCRdb's copy has only in-frame clones and lacks some. The DNA was the basis for D and trimming; V, J and clone size are from that table. The sample records about 120,000 clones, approximately 81% being singletons. V was shortened by 5 bases and J by 2 bases, with 10 bases between the two germline ends. This CDR3 spans 15 amino acids. From germline, CDR1 is KGHSH and CDR2 LQKENI. The sample originates from a study of blood T cell repertoires in COVID-19. About the research overall: Samples taken during acute and convalescent COVID-19 were collected in the United States, Italy and Spain. Nucleic acid was either cDNA or gDNA, and it came from T cells, B-cell-depleted T cells, or PBMCs.

The sequencing input was peripheral blood. This chain links TRBV18 with TRBJ1-6; D is possibly TRBD1 (5 bases). The clonotype was recovered from a man between 35 and 55 years old with active or convalescent COVID-19. The CDR3 protein is CASSSRVTYNSPLHF. The CDR3 coding sequence is TGTGCCAGCTCATCCAGGGTGACCTATAATTCACCCCTCCACTTT.